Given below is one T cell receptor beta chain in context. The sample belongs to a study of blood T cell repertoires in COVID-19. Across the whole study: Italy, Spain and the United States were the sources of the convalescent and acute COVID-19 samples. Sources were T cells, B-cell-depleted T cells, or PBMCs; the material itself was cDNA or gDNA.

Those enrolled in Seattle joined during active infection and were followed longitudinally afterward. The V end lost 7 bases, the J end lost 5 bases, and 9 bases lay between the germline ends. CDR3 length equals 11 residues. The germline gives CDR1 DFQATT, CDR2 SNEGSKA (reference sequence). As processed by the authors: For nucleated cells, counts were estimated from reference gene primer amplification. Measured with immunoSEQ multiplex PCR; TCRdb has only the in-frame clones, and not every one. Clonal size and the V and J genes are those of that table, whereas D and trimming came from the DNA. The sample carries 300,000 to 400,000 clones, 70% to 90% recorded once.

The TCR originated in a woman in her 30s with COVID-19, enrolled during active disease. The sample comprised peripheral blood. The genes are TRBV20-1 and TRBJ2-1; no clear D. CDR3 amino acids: CSVNINNEQFF. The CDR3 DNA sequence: TGCAGTGTTAACATTAACAATGAGCAGTTCTTC.